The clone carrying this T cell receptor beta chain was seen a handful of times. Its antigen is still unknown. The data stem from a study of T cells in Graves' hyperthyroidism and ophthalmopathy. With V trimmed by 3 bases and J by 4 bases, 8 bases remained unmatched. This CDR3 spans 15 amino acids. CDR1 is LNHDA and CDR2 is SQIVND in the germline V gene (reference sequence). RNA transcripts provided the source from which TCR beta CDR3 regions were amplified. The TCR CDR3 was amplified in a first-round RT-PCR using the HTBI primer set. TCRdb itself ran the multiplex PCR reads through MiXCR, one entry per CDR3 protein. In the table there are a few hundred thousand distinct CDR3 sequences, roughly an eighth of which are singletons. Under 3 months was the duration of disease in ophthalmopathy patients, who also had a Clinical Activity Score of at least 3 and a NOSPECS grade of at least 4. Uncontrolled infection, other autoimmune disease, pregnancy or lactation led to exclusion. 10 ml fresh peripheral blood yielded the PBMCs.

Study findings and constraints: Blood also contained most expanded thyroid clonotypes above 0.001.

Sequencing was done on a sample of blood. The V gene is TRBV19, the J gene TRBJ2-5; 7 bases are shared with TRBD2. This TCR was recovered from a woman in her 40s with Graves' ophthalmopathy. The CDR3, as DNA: TGTGCCAGTAGTATCGGGAGGTTGGCCCTAGAGACCCAGTACTTC. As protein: CASSIGRLALETQYF.